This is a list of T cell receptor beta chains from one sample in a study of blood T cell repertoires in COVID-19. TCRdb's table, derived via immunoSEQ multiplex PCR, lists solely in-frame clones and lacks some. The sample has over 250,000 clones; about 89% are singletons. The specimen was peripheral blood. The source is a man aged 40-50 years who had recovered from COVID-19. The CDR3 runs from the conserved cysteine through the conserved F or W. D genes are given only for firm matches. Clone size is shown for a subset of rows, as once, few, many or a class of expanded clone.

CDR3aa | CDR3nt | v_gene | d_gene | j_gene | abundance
CASSPPPGTGYTDTQYF | TGTGCCAGCAGTCCCCCCCCCGGGACAGGTTACACAGATACGCAGTATTTT | TRBV6-6 | TRBD1 | TRBJ2-3 | .
CASSLSPVNEQFF | TGTGCCAGCAGCTTATCGCCAGTCAATGAGCAGTTCTTC | TRBV7-9 | . | TRBJ2-1 | many
CASRPGGDPFYGYTF | TGTGCCAGCAGACCTGGGGGGGACCCATTCTATGGCTACACCTTC | TRBV6-6 | . | TRBJ1-2 | .
CASSAGGFYDTQYF | TGTGCCAGCAGCGCGGGGGGGTTTTATGATACGCAGTATTTT | TRBV9 | TRBD2 | TRBJ2-3 | .
CASSVRDRGTDTQYF | TGTGCCAGCAGCGTCCGGGACAGGGGGACAGATACGCAGTATTTT | TRBV7-9 | TRBD1 | TRBJ2-3 | .
CASSLKGTSPTDTQYF | TGTGCCAGCAGCTTAAAAGGAACTAGCCCCACAGATACGCAGTATTTT | TRBV11-3 | . | TRBJ2-3 | .
CASSTNRGTATNEKLFF | TGTGCCAGTAGTACCAATAGGGGGACAGCAACTAATGAAAAACTGTTTTTT | TRBV19 | TRBD1 | TRBJ1-4 | .
CASSLAGSGYYNEQFF | TGCGCCAGCAGCTTGGCCGGGTCAGGGTACTACAATGAGCAGTTCTTC | TRBV5-1 | . | TRBJ2-1 | medium-sized
CATSRDLSPGLAGSRDTQYF | TGTGCCACCAGCAGAGATCTTTCTCCGGGACTAGCGGGGTCTCGAGATACGCAGTATTTT | TRBV15 | TRBD2 | TRBJ2-3 | once
CASSYPNSNQPQHF | TGTGCCAGCAGTTACCCTAATAGCAATCAGCCCCAGCATTTT | TRBV6-2/TRBV6-3 | . | TRBJ1-5 | .
CASTPGTGELFF | TGTGCCAGCACACCGGGCACCGGGGAGCTGTTTTTT | TRBV12-3/TRBV12-4 | . | TRBJ2-2 | .
CASSPATSFLAGELFF | TGTGCCAGCTCACCCGCAACTTCTTTTTTGGCCGGGGAGCTGTTTTTT | TRBV18 | . | TRBJ2-2 | .
CASSASPAYEQYF | TGCGCCAGCAGTGCTTCCCCCGCCTACGAGCAGTACTTC | TRBV10-1 | . | TRBJ2-7 | .
CASSPKQGAHTGELFF | TGCGCCAGCAGCCCGAAACAAGGGGCGCACACCGGGGAGCTGTTTTTT | TRBV4-3 | . | TRBJ2-2 | .
CASSLLTGLSSYEQYF | TGTGCCAGCAGCTTGCTTACAGGGCTCTCGTCCTACGAGCAGTACTTC | TRBV5-6 | . | TRBJ2-7 | .
CASSSTGVENYGYTF | TGTGCCAGCAGCTCGACAGGGGTGGAAAACTATGGCTACACCTTC | TRBV5-4 | TRBD1 | TRBJ1-2 | .
CASSGYMRYF | TGTGCCAGCAGTGGCTATATGAGGTACTTC | TRBV2 | . | TRBJ2-7 | .
CSVPRGGRSSYNEQFF | TGCAGCGTCCCGCGGGGGGGGCGGTCCTCCTACAATGAGCAGTTCTTC | TRBV29-1 | TRBD2 | TRBJ2-1 | .
CASSDPRGDQPQHF | TGTGCCAGCAGTGACCCCCGGGGGGATCAGCCCCAGCATTTT | TRBV6-4 | . | TRBJ1-5 | .
CASSLFQGVSYEQYF | TGTGCCAGCAGCTTATTTCAGGGGGTATCCTACGAGCAGTACTTC | TRBV7-9 | TRBD1 | TRBJ2-7 | .
CASSLGTGLASNEQFF | TGTGCCAGCAGCTTAGGAACAGGACTAGCTTCAAATGAGCAGTTCTTC | TRBV7-6 | TRBD2 | TRBJ2-1 | .
CASGIPGLAATDTQYF | TGTGCCAGCGGGATTCCGGGACTAGCGGCCACAGATACGCAGTATTTT | TRBV2 | TRBD2 | TRBJ2-3 | .
CASSLVPRAGNEQFF | TGTGCCAGCAGCTTAGTCCCCCGGGCGGGAAATGAGCAGTTCTTC | TRBV7-2 | . | TRBJ2-1 | .
CASSLAPRTAYNEQFF | TGTGCCAGCAGCTTGGCCCCGCGGACAGCCTACAATGAGCAGTTCTTC | TRBV5-5 | . | TRBJ2-1 | .
CASSSDREMNTEAFF | TGTGCCAGCAGCTCAGACAGGGAGATGAACACTGAAGCTTTCTTT | TRBV5-6 | TRBD1 | TRBJ1-1 | .
CASSLVLGARSNSPLHF | TGTGCCAGCAGCTTAGTTCTGGGGGCGAGGTCAAATTCACCCCTCCACTTT | TRBV11-2 | . | TRBJ1-6 | .
CATSEGLTRNEQFF | TGTGCCACCAGCGAAGGCCTGACGAGGAATGAGCAGTTCTTC | TRBV15 | . | TRBJ2-1 | few
CASSYRGGNEKLFF | TGTGCCAGCAGTTACCGGGGGGGTAATGAAAAACTGTTTTTT | TRBV6-5 | . | TRBJ1-4 | .
CASSGHQPGQGTIEQYF | TGCGCCAGCAGCGGACATCAACCGGGACAGGGAACAATCGAGCAGTACTTC | TRBV4-3 | TRBD1 | TRBJ2-7 | once
CASSPPLNTEAFF | TGTGCCAGCAGCCCTCCCCTGAACACTGAAGCTTTCTTT | TRBV7-9 | . | TRBJ1-1 | .
CASSLDRGIYGYTF | TGCGCCAGCAGCTTGGACAGGGGGATCTATGGCTACACCTTC | TRBV5-1 | TRBD1 | TRBJ1-2 | few
CASSYLAGGRGETQYF | TGTGCCAGCAGCTACCTTGCGGGGGGACGGGGGGAGACCCAGTACTTC | TRBV7-2 | TRBD2 | TRBJ2-5 | .
CASSDIAGGLAAQETQYF | TGTGCCAGCAGCGATATCGCAGGTGGACTAGCGGCACAAGAGACCCAGTACTTC | TRBV11-2 | TRBD2 | TRBJ2-5 | .
CASSMGGGSEQFF | TGTGCCAGCTCAATGGGGGGGGGATCCGAGCAGTTCTTC | TRBV18 | TRBD2 | TRBJ2-1 | .
CASFPLGGLAGGHEQYF | TGTGCCAGCTTCCCACTGGGGGGACTAGCGGGAGGGCACGAGCAGTACTTC | TRBV7-8 | TRBD2 | TRBJ2-7 | .
CASSRGPLTEAFF | TGTGCCAGCAGCAGGGGCCCCCTTACTGAAGCTTTCTTT | TRBV5-6 | . | TRBJ1-1 | .
CASSLAGTYNEQFF | TGTGCCAGCAGCTTAGCAGGCACCTACAATGAGCAGTTCTTC | TRBV7-3 | . | TRBJ2-1 | .
CASSPLPRPGTDSNYGYTF | TGTGCCAGCAGCCCATTACCCCGGCCGGGGACAGACTCTAACTATGGCTACACCTTC | TRBV7-6 | TRBD1 | TRBJ1-2 | .
CASSAQTSGIRTDTQYF | TGTGCCAGCAGCGCACAGACTAGCGGGATTCGCACAGATACGCAGTATTTT | TRBV7-8 | TRBD2 | TRBJ2-3 | once
CASSLVPDSEQYF | TGTGCCAGCAGCTTAGTACCCGACAGCGAGCAGTACTTC | TRBV7-8 | . | TRBJ2-7 | .
CASSLALGTKPQHF | TGTGCCAGCAGCTTAGCTCTGGGCACCAAGCCCCAGCATTTT | TRBV7-2 | . | TRBJ1-5 | .
CASSLWGDEDEQFF | TGTGCCAGCAGCTTATGGGGGGATGAGGATGAGCAGTTCTTC | TRBV7-9 | . | TRBJ2-1 | .
CASSKNLAGGPGDTQYF | TGTGCCAGCAGCAAGAATCTAGCGGGAGGGCCGGGAGATACGCAGTATTTT | TRBV7-6 | TRBD2 | TRBJ2-3 | once
CASSYVAGVNTDTQYF | TGTGCCAGCAGTTACGTGGCGGGGGTGAACACAGATACGCAGTATTTT | TRBV6-5 | TRBD2 | TRBJ2-3 | .
CASSRGSVDQETQYF | TGTGCCAGCAGCCGGGGATCGGTCGACCAAGAGACCCAGTACTTC | TRBV11-3 | . | TRBJ2-5 | .
CASSIGTANYGYTF | TGTGCCAGTAGTATTGGGACAGCTAACTATGGCTACACCTTC | TRBV19 | TRBD1 | TRBJ1-2 | .
CASTPRGREVGTEAFF | TGTGCCAGCACCCCTCGTGGCAGGGAGGTGGGCACTGAAGCTTTCTTT | TRBV7-9 | . | TRBJ1-1 | .
CASSLSEGFFEKLFF | TGTGCCAGCTCGCTAAGCGAGGGCTTCTTCGAAAAACTGTTTTTT | TRBV18 | . | TRBJ1-4 | .
CASSLSRLAGGPRSYNEQFF | TGTGCCAGCAGTTTATCGAGGCTAGCGGGGGGGCCCAGGTCCTACAATGAGCAGTTCTTC | TRBV27 | TRBD2 | TRBJ2-1 | .
CASSSHRDWGQFF | TGTGCCAGCAGTTCTCACCGGGACTGGGGCCAGTTCTTC | TRBV6-5 | . | TRBJ2-1 | .
CASSPNREVATEAFF | TGCGCCAGCAGTCCAAACAGGGAAGTGGCCACTGAAGCTTTCTTT | TRBV5-1 | . | TRBJ1-1 | .
CASSNLGDGGSYEQYF | TGTGCCAGTAGTAATCTTGGCGACGGAGGCTCCTACGAGCAGTACTTC | TRBV19 | . | TRBJ2-7 | .